The source of this T cell receptor (beta chain) is a study of cytomegalovirus exposure and HLA in healthy donors. The CDR3 loop spans 15 amino acids. Trimming took 0 bases from V and 4 from J, leaving 13 bases between them. CDR1 is SGHDT, CDR2 YYEEEE, per germline. Some clones are missing from TCRdb's copy, which holds only in-frame ones; the method was immunoSEQ multiplex PCR. This table has approximately 160,000 clones, 91% appearing once. This clone was picked up a small number of times. Sequencing was performed on PBMCs. The V gene is TRBV5-6, the J gene TRBJ1-1; maybe TRBD1 (6 bases). This TCR was sampled from a young woman in good health and CMV-seropositive. This CDR3 is CASSLATGWTTEAFF. CDR3 coding DNA: TGTGCCAGCAGCTTGGCCACAGGGTGGACCACTGAAGCTTTCTTT.